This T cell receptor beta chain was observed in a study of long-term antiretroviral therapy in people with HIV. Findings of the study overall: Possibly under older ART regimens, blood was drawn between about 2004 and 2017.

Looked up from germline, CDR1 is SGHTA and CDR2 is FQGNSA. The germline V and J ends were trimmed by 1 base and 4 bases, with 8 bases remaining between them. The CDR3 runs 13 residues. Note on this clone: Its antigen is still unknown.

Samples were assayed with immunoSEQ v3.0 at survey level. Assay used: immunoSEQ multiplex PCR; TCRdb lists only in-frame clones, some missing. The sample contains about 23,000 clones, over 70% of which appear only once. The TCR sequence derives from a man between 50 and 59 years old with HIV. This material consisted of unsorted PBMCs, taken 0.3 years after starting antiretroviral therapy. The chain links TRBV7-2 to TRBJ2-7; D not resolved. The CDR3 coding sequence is TGTGCCAGCAGCTTAGGCTTACAGTACGAGCAGTACTTC. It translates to CASSLGLQYEQYF.